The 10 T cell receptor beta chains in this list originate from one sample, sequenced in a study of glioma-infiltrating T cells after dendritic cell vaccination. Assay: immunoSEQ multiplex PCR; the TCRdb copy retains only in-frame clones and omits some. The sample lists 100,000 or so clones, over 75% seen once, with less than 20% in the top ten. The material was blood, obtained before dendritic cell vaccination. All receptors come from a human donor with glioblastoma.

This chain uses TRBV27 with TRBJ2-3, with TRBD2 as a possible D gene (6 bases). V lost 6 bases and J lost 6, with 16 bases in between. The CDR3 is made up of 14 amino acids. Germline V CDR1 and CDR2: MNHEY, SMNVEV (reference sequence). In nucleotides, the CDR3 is TGTGCCAGCAGCTTACGGGGGATTCTGGATACGCAGTATTTT. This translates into CASSLRGILDTQYF.

The CDR3 DNA reads TGCGCCAGCAGCGGCCTAGGGCTAGCGGGGACAGATACGCAGTATTTT. Residues: CASSGLGLAGTDTQYF. The chain combines TRBV5-1 with TRBJ2-3; 9 bases are shared with TRBD2. V shed 4 bases and J 3 bases; nucleotides not matched to a gene: 9. The CDR3 covers 16 residues. The germline V gene encodes CDR1 SGHRS and CDR2 YFSETQ.

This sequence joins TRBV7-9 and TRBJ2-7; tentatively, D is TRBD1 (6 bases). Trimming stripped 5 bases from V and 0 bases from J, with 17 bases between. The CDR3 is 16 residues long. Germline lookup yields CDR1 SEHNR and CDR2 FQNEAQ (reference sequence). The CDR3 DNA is TGTGCCAGCAGCCCCCAGGCGGACAGCAGCTCCTACGAGCAGTACTTC. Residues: CASSPQADSSSYEQYF.

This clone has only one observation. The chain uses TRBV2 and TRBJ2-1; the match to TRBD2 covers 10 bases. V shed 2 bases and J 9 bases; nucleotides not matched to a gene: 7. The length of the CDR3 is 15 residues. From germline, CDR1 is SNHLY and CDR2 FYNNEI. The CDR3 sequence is CASSETSGAGSEQFF. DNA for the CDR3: TGTGCCAGCAGTGAAACTAGCGGGGCAGGTAGTGAGCAGTTCTTC.

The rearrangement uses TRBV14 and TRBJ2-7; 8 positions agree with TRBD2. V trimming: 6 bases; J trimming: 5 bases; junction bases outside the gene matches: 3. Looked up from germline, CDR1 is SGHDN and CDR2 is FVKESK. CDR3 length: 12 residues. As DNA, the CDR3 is TGTGCCAGCAGTCGGCGGGGGGACGAGCAGTACTTC. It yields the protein CASSRRGDEQYF.

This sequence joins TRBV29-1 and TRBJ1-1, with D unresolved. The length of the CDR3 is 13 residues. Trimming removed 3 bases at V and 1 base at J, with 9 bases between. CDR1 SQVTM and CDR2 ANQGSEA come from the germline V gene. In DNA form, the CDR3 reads TGCAGCGTTGACGGGTCACCGAACACTGAAGCTTTCTTT. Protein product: CSVDGSPNTEAFF.

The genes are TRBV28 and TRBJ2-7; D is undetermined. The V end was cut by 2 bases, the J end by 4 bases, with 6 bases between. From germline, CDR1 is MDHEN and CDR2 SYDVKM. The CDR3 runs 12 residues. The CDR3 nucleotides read TGTGCCAGCAGTTTAGGCCAGTACGAGCAGTACTTC. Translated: CASSLGQYEQYF.

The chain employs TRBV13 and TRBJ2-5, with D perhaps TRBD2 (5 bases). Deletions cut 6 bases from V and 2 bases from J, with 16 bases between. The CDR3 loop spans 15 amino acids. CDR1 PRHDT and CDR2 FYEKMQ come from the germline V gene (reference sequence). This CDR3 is CASRPGYNPQETQYF. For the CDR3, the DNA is TGTGCCAGCAGGCCGGGGTATAATCCACAAGAGACCCAGTACTTC. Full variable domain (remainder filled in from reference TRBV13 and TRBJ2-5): AAGVIQSPRHLIKEKRETATLKCYPIPRHDTVYWYQQGPGQDPQFLISFYEKMQSDKGSIPDRFSAQQFSDYHSELNMSSLELGDSALYFCASRPGYNPQETQYFGPGTRLLVL.

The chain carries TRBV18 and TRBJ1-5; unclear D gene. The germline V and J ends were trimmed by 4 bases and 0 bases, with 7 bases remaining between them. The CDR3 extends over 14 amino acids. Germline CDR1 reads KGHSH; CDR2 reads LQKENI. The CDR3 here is CASSLRDSNQPQHF. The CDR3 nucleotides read TGTGCCAGCTCACTCCGGGATAGCAATCAGCCCCAGCATTTT.

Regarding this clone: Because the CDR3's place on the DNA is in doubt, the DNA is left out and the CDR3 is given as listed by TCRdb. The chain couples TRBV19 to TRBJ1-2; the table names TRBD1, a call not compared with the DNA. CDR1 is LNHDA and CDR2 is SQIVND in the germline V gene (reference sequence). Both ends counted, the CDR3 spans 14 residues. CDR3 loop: CASSIVGQGSGNTF.